The 5 T cell receptor beta chains given below trace back to one sample, sequenced in a study of OX40 agonist ivuxolimab in advanced cancers. Produced via immunoSEQ multiplex PCR; TCRdb's table is partial and in-frame only. The sample shows roughly 48,000 clones, 83% of them seen only once. Material: CD4+ or CD8+ T cells sorted from blood, obtained in a trial of the OX40 agonist ivuxolimab. These receptors came from an adult with an advanced solid tumor such as melanoma, head and neck, liver or kidney cancer.

The chain combines TRBV5-1 with TRBJ2-5; D might be TRBD1 or TRBD2, each matching 5 bases. The DNA end favors TRBJ2-7, so the J call may be wrong. This CDR3 is built from 14 residues. The V gene's germline CDR1 is SGHRS and CDR2 YFSETQ. CDR3 sequence reads: CASSLLGTSYEQYF. The CDR3 DNA sequence: TGCGCCAGCAGCTTGTTAGGGACGTCGTACGAGCAGTACTTC.

This chain connects TRBV19 to TRBJ1-5, with TRBD1 as a possible D gene (6 bases). Trimming took off 7 bases at V and 6 bases at J, with 37 bases between the two ends. The CDR3 is 21 residues long. In germline, CDR1 is LNHDA, CDR2 SQIVND (reference sequence). CDR3 loop: CASIALRGHITRGYFGQPQHF. For the CDR3, the DNA is TGTGCCAGTATCGCCCTAAGGGGACACATCACCAGGGGATATTTCGGTCAGCCCCAGCATTTT.

The chain carries TRBV7-8 and TRBJ2-1; unclear D gene. Germline CDR1 SGHVS, CDR2 FQNEAQ. This CDR3 has 12 amino acids. Trimming removed 5 bases from V and 9 bases from J, with 11 bases in between. The CDR3 nucleotides are TGTGCCAGCAGCCGTTGGATAGGTGAGCAGTTCTTC. Its protein is CASSRWIGEQFF.

This clone has only a few counts. The chain joins TRBV6-6 to TRBJ1-2; a possible D gene is TRBD1 (6 bases). Germline V gene lookup returns CDR1 MNHNY and CDR2 SVGAGI (reference sequence). This CDR3 has 14 amino acids. Trimming cost V 6 bases and J 2 bases, with 13 bases left between them. The CDR3 DNA sequence: TGTGCCAGCAGCATCCAGGGGAGCAACTATGGCTACACCTTC. It yields the protein CASSIQGSNYGYTF.

V and J are TRBV4-1 and TRBJ2-5; D possibly uses TRBD1 or TRBD2 (7 bases each). Per the germline V gene, CDR1 is MGHRA and CDR2 is YSYEKL. This CDR3 contains 16 residues. V gave up 3 bases and J gave up 5 bases, with 19 bases separating them. Written as DNA, the CDR3 is TGCGCCAGCAGCCAGCCGCGCAGGGGGAGGGGGGAGACCCAGTACTTC. It translates to CASSQPRRGRGETQYF.